The present T cell receptor (beta chain) was sequenced within a study of T-cell memory formation after mild COVID-19. Study-level results: Prior to infection, memory already included some responding clones, suggesting cross-reactive memory joined.

TCRdb used MiXCR to reprocess the 5' RACE reads, holding one entry per CDR3 protein. The sample shows 260,000 or so distinct CDR3 sequences, 16% of them seen only once. V trimming: 4 bases; J trimming: 4 bases; junction bases outside the gene matches: 10. There are 16 residues in the CDR3. As regards this clonotype: No antigen is known for it.

This TCR derives from a man aged 18 to 35 who had mild COVID-19 (a few samples of this study predate the infection). Cell type and time point are not known. The specimen was PBMCs or a T cell subset sorted from them (not recorded which). The rearrangement joins TRBV12-3 or TRBV12-4 to TRBJ1-2, with 9 bases identical to TRBD1. In DNA form, the CDR3 reads TGTGCCAGCAGTTCTAACGGGGGACAGGGATTCTATGGCTACACCTTC. Translation gives CASSSNGGQGFYGYTF.